These 22 T cell receptor beta chains came from one sample sequenced in a study of control samples from healthy donors and cancer patients. Libraries were prepared by immunoSEQ multiplex PCR; TCRdb keeps only in-frame clonotypes and omits some of them. The sample has about 270,000 clones; over 70% are singletons. The material sequenced was PBMCs. These receptors were obtained from a woman aged 55-70 years with lung cancer.

The J gene is TRBJ1-1, the V gene TRBV30; D is unresolved. V was trimmed by 5 bases and J by 6 bases, leaving 10 bases between them. Germline CDR1 and CDR2: GTSNPN and SVGIG (reference sequence). This CDR3 spans 11 amino acids. The CDR3 region is CAWGIGAEAFF. In DNA form, the CDR3 reads TGTGCCTGGGGTATCGGGGCTGAAGCTTTCTTT.

This chain uses TRBV6-5 with TRBJ1-2; tentative D call: TRBD1 (6 bases). This CDR3 is built from 14 residues. The V gene's germline CDR1 is MNHEY and CDR2 SVGAGI. Trimming took 2 bases from V and 7 from J, leaving 14 bases between them. Written as DNA, the CDR3 is TGTGCCAGCAGTTACAGGGGGGGGCCAAGTGGCTACACCTTC. This translates into CASSYRGGPSGYTF.

This clone occurred once. The chain employs TRBV10-1 and TRBJ2-1, with TRBD2 matching 7 bases. The CDR3 spans 16 residues. The germline V gene has CDR1 WNHNN and CDR2 SYGVQD (reference sequence). The V gene end was trimmed by 4 bases and the J gene end by 5 bases; junction bases not matched to a gene: 11. The CDR3 reads CASSGSGAAGDNEQFF. CDR3 nucleotide sequence: TGCGCCAGCAGTGGCAGCGGGGCAGCAGGCGACAATGAGCAGTTCTTC.

J is TRBJ2-7 and V is TRBV30; TRBD1 might be the D (6 bases). Trimming took off 2 bases at V and 2 bases at J, with 10 bases between the two ends. The germline V gene has CDR1 GTSNPN and CDR2 SVGIG (reference sequence). CDR3 length: 13 residues. CDR3 sequence (DNA): TGTGCCTGGAGTACCGGACAGACCTACGAGCAGTACTTC. Translating it yields CAWSTGQTYEQYF. The full variable domain, rest sourced from reference TRBV30 and TRBJ2-7, is SQTIHQWPATLVQPVGSPLSLECTVEGTSNPNLYWYRQAAGRGLQLLFYSVGIGQISSEVPQNLSASRPQDRQFILSSKKLLLSDSGFYLCAWSTGQTYEQYFGPGTRLTVT.

This clone has just a few counts. The CDR3 nucleotides read TGTGCCAGCAGTGATTCCCCGAGGGACTACGAGCAGTACTTC. Translation gives CASSDSPRDYEQYF. V is TRBV2 and J is TRBJ2-7; maybe TRBD2 (5 bases). The germline V gene has CDR1 SNHLY and CDR2 FYNNEI. This CDR3 region has 14 residues. V lost 3 bases and J lost 3, with 12 bases in between.

V usage is TRBV5-1 and J usage is TRBJ1-1; D is perhaps TRBD1 (6 bases). Trimming left V 0 bases short and J 5 bases short, with 14 bases between. CDR1 SGHRS and CDR2 YFSETQ come from the germline V gene. This CDR3 is 15 amino acids long. The CDR3 is CASSLGAWGLTEAFF. The CDR3 bases are TGCGCCAGCAGCTTGGGGGCGTGGGGGCTTACTGAAGCTTTCTTT.

The CDR3 spells CASSLQGAETQYF. Here the CDR3 DNA reads TGTGCCAGCAGCTTGCAGGGGGCGGAGACCCAGTACTTC. J is TRBJ2-5 and V is TRBV11-3, with 8 bases matching TRBD1. Germline V CDR1 and CDR2: SGHNT, YENEEA. After removal of 3 bases from V and 5 bases from J, the junction contained 2 bases not matched to a gene. This CDR3 region has 13 residues. Complete variable domain (other parts from reference TRBV11-3 and TRBJ2-5): EAGVVQSPRYKIIEKKQPVAFWCNPISGHNTLYWYLQNLGQGPELLIRYENEEAVDDSQLPKDRFSAERLKGVDSTLKIQPAELGDSAVYLCASSLQGAETQYFGPGTRLLVL.

The rearrangement uses TRBV18 and TRBJ1-1; D gene unclear. This CDR3 comprises 14 residues. Trimming left V 1 base short and J 2 bases short, with 8 bases between. The germline gives CDR1 KGHSH, CDR2 LQKENI. The CDR3 spells CASSPRADNTEAFF. The CDR3 DNA is TGTGCCAGCTCACCACGGGCTGATAACACTGAAGCTTTCTTT.

This CDR3 reads CASSEEVPNTEAFF. CDR3 sequence (DNA): TGTGCCAGCAGTGAGGAGGTGCCGAACACTGAAGCTTTCTTT. The J gene is TRBJ1-1, the V gene TRBV2, with D uncertain. Between the trimmed V and J ends, which lost 3 bases and 1 base, there was a span of 9 bases. Germline loops: CDR1 SNHLY, CDR2 FYNNEI. The CDR3 has 14 residues.

This clone has just one count. This rearrangement joins TRBV7-2 to TRBJ2-3, with 10 nucleotides matching TRBD2. The CDR3 totals 17 residues. The trim removed 3 bases at V and 4 bases at J, leaving 10 bases unmatched. Germline CDR1 is SGHTA and CDR2 is FQGNSA. This CDR3 is CASSFLSGGAGADTQYF. CDR3 nucleotides: TGTGCCAGCAGCTTTTTAAGCGGGGGGGCCGGCGCAGATACGCAGTATTTT.

The CDR3 region is CASSQSGQASGNTIYF. CDR3 in DNA: TGTGCCAGCTCACAGTCGGGACAGGCCTCTGGAAACACCATATATTTT. The chain couples TRBV18 to TRBJ1-3; TRBD1 matches at 8 bases. With 4 bases clipped from V and 0 bases from J, the junction kept 5 bases outside the gene matches. CDR1 is KGHSH, CDR2 LQKENI, per germline. The CDR3 consists of 16 residues.

The chain carries TRBV11-2 and TRBJ2-1, with 9 positions matching TRBD2. V shed 5 bases and J 3 bases; nucleotides not matched to a gene: 2. The germline CDR1 and CDR2 sequences are SGHAT and FQNNGV. The CDR3 runs 14 residues. CDR3 in amino acids: CASSPTSGYNEQFF. CDR3 nucleotide sequence: TGTGCCAGCAGCCCGACTAGCGGCTACAATGAGCAGTTCTTC. Full variable domain (outside the CDR3, taken from reference TRBV11-2 and TRBJ2-1): EAGVAQSPRYKIIEKRQSVAFWCNPISGHATLYWYQQILGQGPKLLIQFQNNGVVDDSQLPKDRFSAERLKGVDSTLKIQPAKLEDSAVYLCASSPTSGYNEQFFGPGTRLTVL.

The chain has TRBV6-5 and TRBJ2-5, with 10 bases that match TRBD1. The V gene end was trimmed by 5 bases and the J gene end by 1 base; junction bases not matched to a gene: 4. Germline V CDR1 and CDR2: MNHEY, SVGAGI. The CDR3 covers 15 residues. For the CDR3, the DNA is TGTGCCAGCAGTCCGGGACAGGGGATCCAAGAGACCCAGTACTTC. Protein: CASSPGQGIQETQYF.

This clone has a handful of counts. The V and J genes are TRBV9 and TRBJ2-1; weak D call: TRBD2 (6 bases). Germline V lookup: CDR1 SGDLS, CDR2 YYNGEE. V was cut by 0 bases and J by 7 bases, with 11 bases left in between. The CDR3 length is 14 residues. The CDR3 region is CASSVGAGLNEQFF. In DNA form, the CDR3 reads TGTGCCAGCAGCGTAGGGGCGGGGTTGAATGAGCAGTTCTTC.

The V and J genes are TRBV19 and TRBJ1-6; D is undetermined. V lost 6 bases, J lost 7 bases, and 13 bases lay in between. CDR3 length: 14 residues. The germline CDR1 and CDR2 sequences are LNHDA and SQIVND (reference sequence). CDR3 amino acids: CASSKAGPNSPLHF. The CDR3 DNA is TGTGCCAGTAGCAAAGCGGGCCCAAATTCACCCCTCCACTTT.

The table lists this clone with a few counts. The J gene is TRBJ1-2, the V gene TRBV6-5, with D unresolved. The CDR3 runs 13 residues. V was shortened by 6 bases and J by 2 bases, with 10 bases between the two germline ends. The germline gives CDR1 MNHEY, CDR2 SVGAGI. The CDR3 loop is CASRPTQNYGYTF. Here the CDR3 DNA reads TGTGCCAGCAGACCCACCCAAAACTATGGCTACACCTTC.

The chain joins TRBV3-1 (or the pseudogene TRBV3-2) to TRBJ1-2; tentatively, D is TRBD1 (5 bases). Germline CDR1 LGHDT, CDR2 YNNKEL (reference sequence). The CDR3 totals 14 residues. V was shortened by 1 base and J by 6 bases, with 12 bases between the two germline ends. Here the CDR3 reads CASSQVGVRDGYTF. In DNA, the CDR3 is TGTGCCAGCAGCCAAGTAGGGGTCAGGGATGGCTACACCTTC.

The rearrangement uses TRBV7-8 and TRBJ2-1; D gene ambiguous. The length of the CDR3 is 13 residues. The germline V gene encodes CDR1 SGHVS and CDR2 FQNEAQ. V was trimmed by 7 bases and J by 8 bases, leaving 15 bases between them. CDR3 bases: TGTGCCAGCACCTCCCTACTCGGGCATGAGCAGTTCTTC. Its translation is CASTSLLGHEQFF.

This chain links TRBV6-6 with TRBJ1-1; D may be TRBD1 (6 bases). Germline CDR1 and CDR2: MNHNY and SVGAGI (reference sequence). V was pared by 7 bases and J by 4 bases, with 13 bases between. This CDR3 is built from 13 residues. CDR3 region: CASNRQVATEAFF. Here the CDR3 DNA reads TGTGCCAGCAATCGACAGGTAGCCACTGAAGCTTTCTTT.

This chain links TRBV6-5 with TRBJ1-1; D remains ambiguous. Trimming took off 5 bases at V and 0 bases at J, with 4 bases between the two ends. Per germline, CDR1 MNHEY and CDR2 SVGAGI. This CDR3 comprises 12 residues. CDR3 sequence reads: CASSRLNTEAFF. In DNA, the CDR3 is TGTGCCAGCAGTCGCTTGAACACTGAAGCTTTCTTT.

For the CDR3, the DNA is TGTGCCAGCAGCGCGGCCGGTTTGGAGGGGATAACCTACAATGAGCAGTTCTTC. Its protein product is CASSAAGLEGITYNEQFF. V and J are TRBV9 and TRBJ2-1; TRBD2 might be the D (6 bases). Germline values: CDR1 SGDLS, CDR2 YYNGEE. This CDR3 contains 18 residues. Trimming took 3 bases from V and 2 from J, leaving 21 bases between them.

The CDR3, as DNA: TGTGCCAGCTCACCTAGGGGAGGGGCACTTTCTGCCCAGGGGGCACCCCTCCACTTT. This translates into CASSPRGGALSAQGAPLHF. V usage is TRBV18 and J usage is TRBJ1-6; 7 nucleotides match TRBD1. Germline CDR1 is KGHSH and CDR2 is LQKENI. This CDR3 spans 19 amino acids. The J segment lost 11 bases and the V segment lost 3 bases, leaving 22 bases of the junction unmatched. Using reference TRBV18 and TRBJ1-6 for the parts outside the CDR3, the full variable domain is NAGVMQNPRHLVRRRGQEARLRCSPMKGHSHVYWYRQLPEEGLKFMVYLQKENIIDESGMPKERFSAEFPKEGPSILRIQQVVRGDSAAYFCASSPRGGALSAQGAPLHFGNGTRLTVT.